These 26 T cell receptor beta chains were all obtained from the same sample, sequenced in a study of regulatory T cells in long-lasting Graves disease. The sample's time point: newly diagnosed GD, antithyroid drugs for less than 3 months. From PBMCs, RNA was extracted and then used to make the TCR library. Arm-PCR of CDR3 regions with iRepertoire HTBI primers generated TCR beta libraries. TCRdb passed the multiplex PCR reads through MiXCR, listing each CDR3 protein once. The sample lists 370,000 or so distinct CDR3 sequences, around 16% seen once, with 20% to 25% in the top ten. The same specimen was also included in a second study, on T cells in Graves' hyperthyroidism and ophthalmopathy.

The sequences come from peripheral blood mononuclear cells (PBMCs), collected at new diagnosis, from a patient treated with antithyroid drugs. These receptors were obtained from a woman under 30 with Graves disease.

This clonotype was seen a few times. The rearrangement uses TRBV20-1 and TRBJ1-1; a weak D match, TRBD1 (6 bases). The germline CDR1 and CDR2 sequences are DFQATT and SNEGSKA (reference sequence). Trimming pared 5 bases from V and 1 base from J, leaving 17 bases between. The CDR3 extends over 15 amino acids. The DNA of the CDR3 is TGCAGTGCTGCAGGGGTTCGGGGGAGGAACACTGAAGCTTTCTTT. Its translation: CSAAGVRGRNTEAFF.

The chain carries TRBV6-5 and TRBJ1-1, with TRBD1 identical over 10 bases. The CDR3 consists of 15 residues. Trimming cost V 2 bases and J 3 bases; bases outside gene matches: 3. The V gene's germline CDR1 is MNHEY and CDR2 SVGAGI. CDR3 sequence (DNA): TGTGCCAGCAGTTACACCGGGACAGGGGACACTGAAGCTTTCTTT. This codes for CASSYTGTGDTEAFF.

On this clonotype: A clone one base away is much larger, so this may be a read error. The V call is TRBV18, the J call TRBJ2-1; D not resolved. Germline values: CDR1 KGHSH, CDR2 LQKENI. The CDR3 is 15 residues long. V shed 1 base and J shed 4 bases, with 11 bases lying between them. The CDR3 nucleotides read TGTGCCAGCTCACCACGACCAGAGGAATACAATGAGCAGTTCTTC. Residues: CASSPRPEEYNEQFF.

The J gene is TRBJ1-1, the V gene TRBV6-2 or TRBV6-3; 7 bases map to TRBD1. Unmatched junction bases numbered 5, after V lost 9 bases and J lost 4 bases. Germline V gives CDR1 MNHEY, CDR2 SVGEGT. The CDR3 is 12 amino acids. CDR3 bases: TGTGCCAGTCGACAGGGCCCCACTGAAGCTTTCTTT. Encoded protein: CASRQGPTEAFF.

This chain uses TRBV7-3 with TRBJ1-4, with D hard to call. Trimming took off 5 bases at V and 0 bases at J, with 10 bases between the two ends. This CDR3 has 15 residues. Germline CDR1 reads SGHTA; CDR2 reads FQGTGA. CDR3 nucleotides: TGTGCCAGCAGCCTCGAGCCCGCAACTAATGAAAAACTGTTTTTT. Translated, it gives CASSLEPATNEKLFF.

This clonotype was detected a few times. The chain is built from TRBV6-1 and TRBJ2-7, with TRBD2 identical over 10 bases. The V gene end was trimmed by 3 bases and the J gene end by 0 bases; junction bases not matched to a gene: 17. Germline-derived CDR1 and CDR2 are MNHNS and SASEGT. CDR3 length: 20 residues. CDR3 sequence: CASSDRIGLAESFGSYEQYF. Here the CDR3 DNA reads TGTGCCAGCAGTGATAGAATTGGACTAGCGGAATCGTTCGGCTCCTACGAGCAGTACTTC.

In its sample, this clonotype was seen many times. The chain couples TRBV30 to TRBJ2-7, with 7 bases identical to TRBD2. Germline trimming cut 1 base from V and 2 bases from J; bases unmatched to any gene: 8. The CDR3 is 15 amino acids. Germline V lookup: CDR1 GTSNPN, CDR2 SVGIG (reference sequence). The CDR3 loop reads CAWSELATTPYEQYF. For the CDR3, the DNA is TGTGCCTGGAGTGAACTAGCGACAACCCCCTACGAGCAGTACTTC.

This clonotype showed up just a few times. The CDR3 sequence: CASSRLAVSYEQYF. The CDR3 DNA reads TGTGCCAGCAGCCGACTAGCGGTTTCCTACGAGCAGTACTTC. The J gene is TRBJ2-7, the V gene TRBV9; 9 nucleotides align to TRBD2. CDR1 SGDLS and CDR2 YYNGEE come from the germline V gene. Trimming took 4 bases from V and 1 from J; bases not matched to a gene: 3. This CDR3 contains 14 residues.

This clonotype has ten or more counts. The gene calls are TRBV12-3 or TRBV12-4 and TRBJ1-2; TRBD1 might be the D (5 bases). This CDR3 is 16 amino acids long. Trimming removed 7 bases at V and 0 bases at J, with 18 bases between. The CDR3 region is CASKRDTDTANYGYTF. Here the CDR3 DNA reads TGTGCCAGCAAACGGGATACGGACACAGCTAACTATGGCTACACCTTC.

This clonotype came up many times. The junction departs from germline at one end; a sequencing error may be responsible. The gene calls are TRBV5-1 and TRBJ2-2; D possibly uses TRBD1 or TRBD2 (5 bases each). In germline, CDR1 is SGHRS, CDR2 YFSETQ. The CDR3 contains 15 residues. The CDR3 region is CASSLFGTNTGELFF. In DNA, the CDR3 is TGTGCCAGCAGCTTGTTCGGGACCAACACCGGGGAGCTGTTTTTT.

This clonotype was seen ten or more times. This sequence joins TRBV18 and TRBJ2-1, with TRBD2 as a possible D gene (5 bases). This CDR3 has 15 amino acids. V lost 4 bases to trimming and J lost 2 bases, with 12 bases between them. From germline, CDR1 is KGHSH and CDR2 LQKENI. The CDR3 spells CASSLSAGPYNEQFF. The CDR3 DNA reads as TGTGCCAGCTCACTTAGTGCGGGCCCCTACAATGAGCAGTTCTTC.

This clonotype was observed many times. V and J are TRBV13 and TRBJ2-3, with 10 bases matching TRBD2. The V gene's germline CDR1 is PRHDT and CDR2 FYEKMQ (reference sequence). The V gene end was trimmed by 4 bases and the J gene end by 4 bases; junction bases not matched to a gene: 8. The CDR3 has 16 residues. The CDR3 nucleotides read TGTGCCAGCAGCTACCCTAGCGGGAGTGGCTCAGATACGCAGTATTTT. Protein: CASSYPSGSGSDTQYF. Filled out from reference TRBV13 and TRBJ2-3, the complete variable domain reads AAGVIQSPRHLIKEKRETATLKCYPIPRHDTVYWYQQGPGQDPQFLISFYEKMQSDKGSIPDRFSAQQFSDYHSELNMSSLELGDSALYFCASSYPSGSGSDTQYFGPGTRLTVL.

The table lists this clonotype with many counts. The V call is TRBV30, the J call TRBJ1-6; D remains ambiguous. Germline lookup yields CDR1 GTSNPN and CDR2 SVGIG (reference sequence). The CDR3 runs to 16 residues. V lost 4 bases, J lost 7 bases, and 20 bases lay in between. This CDR3 reads CAWTRPWEGANSPLHF. The CDR3 DNA sequence: TGTGCCTGGACCCGACCTTGGGAGGGAGCGAATTCACCCCTCCACTTT.

The rearrangement uses TRBV7-8 and TRBJ1-2; 12 positions match TRBD1. CDR1 is SGHVS and CDR2 is FQNEAQ in the germline V gene. Trimming removed 0 bases from V and 7 bases from J; junction bases left unmatched: 3. The CDR3 sequence is 15 residues long. The CDR3 here is CASSLAGQGASGYTF. CDR3 bases: TGTGCCAGCAGCTTAGCGGGACAGGGGGCCTCTGGCTACACCTTC. The variable domain in full, completed from reference TRBV7-8 and TRBJ1-2, reads GAGVSQSPRYKVAKRGQDVALRCDPISGHVSLFWYQQALGQGPEFLTYFQNEAQLDKSGLPSDRFFAERPEGSVSTLKIQRTQQEDSAVYLCASSLAGQGASGYTFGSGTRLTVV.

The chain joins TRBV5-1 to TRBJ2-2; 10 bases line up with TRBD2. With 0 bases clipped from V and 5 bases from J, the junction kept 7 bases outside the gene matches. The CDR3 is 17 residues long. The germline gives CDR1 SGHRS, CDR2 YFSETQ. The CDR3 spells CASSLGPSGRGTGELFF. CDR3 sequence (DNA): TGCGCCAGCAGCTTGGGCCCTAGCGGGAGAGGTACCGGGGAGCTGTTTTTT.

The V call is TRBV4-2, the J call TRBJ2-7; 10 nucleotides align to TRBD2. CDR3 size: 16 residues. Per germline, CDR1 LGHNA and CDR2 YNFKEQ. The ends lost 4 bases at V and 7 bases at J; junction bases unmatched: 13. CDR3 nucleotides: TGTGCCAGCAGCCGAGATGTGGCTAGCGGGAGTGGGGAGCAGTACTTC. Amino acid sequence: CASSRDVASGSGEQYF.

The chain links TRBV12-3 or TRBV12-4 to TRBJ1-6; D perhaps matches TRBD1 (6 bases). V dropped 5 bases and J dropped 7 bases, with 9 bases sitting between them. CDR3 length: 13 amino acids. CDR3 sequence reads: CASSVQGNSPLHF. The CDR3 nucleotides are TGTGCCAGCAGTGTACAGGGAAATTCACCCCTCCACTTT.

Comment on this clonotype: A much bigger clone sits one base away, suggesting this may be a read error. As DNA, the CDR3 is TGCAGTGCCTATCTTTCAACCCGCAATGAGCAGTTCTTC. It codes for CSAYLSTRNEQFF. The chain has TRBV20-1 and TRBJ2-1; D is unclear. V lost 6 bases, J lost 6 bases, and 15 bases lay in between. The germline CDR1 and CDR2 sequences are DFQATT and SNEGSKA (reference sequence). The CDR3 contains 13 residues.

This clonotype was seen many times. The V call is TRBV20-1, the J call TRBJ1-2; D unclear. CDR1 and CDR2 (germline): DFQATT, SNEGSKA (reference sequence). Between the trimmed V and J ends, which lost 3 bases and 0 bases, there was a span of 14 bases. The CDR3 consists of 15 residues. The CDR3 here is CSASDGDAANYGYTF. CDR3 nucleotides: TGCAGTGCTAGCGATGGGGATGCAGCTAACTATGGCTACACCTTC.

This clonotype was found a few times. V gene TRBV7-2 combines with J gene TRBJ1-2; D is undetermined. Germline-derived CDR1 and CDR2 are SGHTA and FQGNSA. Trimming cost V 2 bases and J 5 bases, with 9 bases left between them. This CDR3 comprises 13 residues. CDR3 sequence: CASSLRRSYGYTF. The CDR3, as DNA: TGTGCCAGCAGCTTACGCAGGTCATATGGCTACACCTTC. Based on the CDR3 plus reference TRBV7-2 and TRBJ1-2, the full variable domain is GAGVSQSPSNKVTEKGKDVELRCDPISGHTALYWYRQSLGQGLEFLIYFQGNSAPDKSGLPSDRFSAERTGGSVSTLTIQRTQQEDSAVYLCASSLRRSYGYTFGSGTRLTVV.

This clonotype was seen at least ten times. The J gene is TRBJ2-7, the V gene TRBV5-1; TRBD2 agrees at 8 bases. Germline CDR1 reads SGHRS; CDR2 reads YFSETQ. The CDR3 spans 13 residues. J lost 2 bases, V lost 4 bases, and 2 bases had no gene match. CDR3 coding DNA: TGCGCCAGCAGCGCGGGGGGAGCCTACGAGCAGTACTTC. Protein: CASSAGGAYEQYF.

In this sample, this clonotype turned up many times. The chain is built from TRBV30 and TRBJ1-2; D unresolved. Germline V CDR1 and CDR2: GTSNPN, SVGIG (reference sequence). This CDR3 spans 11 amino acids. The V and J ends lost 5 bases and 6 bases respectively, with 10 bases between them. The CDR3 protein is CAWQKRDGYTF. In DNA, the CDR3 is TGTGCCTGGCAAAAGAGGGATGGCTACACCTTC.

The chain couples TRBV19 to TRBJ2-1; TRBD2 agrees at 12 bases. After removal of 5 bases from V and 3 bases from J, the junction contained 5 bases not matched to a gene. Germline CDR1 and CDR2: LNHDA and SQIVND (reference sequence). This CDR3 comprises 16 residues. As DNA, the CDR3 is TGTGCCAGTAGTTTACTAGCGGGGGGCCTCTACAATGAGCAGTTCTTC. It codes for CASSLLAGGLYNEQFF. Variable domain in full (rest from reference TRBV19 and TRBJ2-1): DGGITQSPKYLFRKEGQNVTLSCEQNLNHDAMYWYRQDPGQGLRLIYYSQIVNDFQKGDIAEGYSVSREKKESFPLTVTSAQKNPTAFYLCASSLLAGGLYNEQFFGPGTRLTVL.

The chain combines TRBV28 with TRBJ1-6, with unresolved D. The CDR3 runs 16 residues. V was cut by 2 bases and J by 7 bases, with 15 bases left in between. Germline CDR1 MDHEN, CDR2 SYDVKM. In nucleotides, the CDR3 is TGTGCCAGCAGTTTAAGACACATCTCGGGGAATTCACCCCTCCACTTT. This encodes CASSLRHISGNSPLHF.

This chain joins TRBV29-1 and TRBJ1-1; the D is unclear. Trimming pared 4 bases from V and 5 bases from J, leaving 5 bases between. This CDR3 region has 10 residues. Looked up from germline, CDR1 is SQVTM and CDR2 is ANQGSEA. DNA for the CDR3: TGCAGCGTTGCAGAGACTGAAGCTTTCTTT. Translated: CSVAETEAFF.

Comment on this clonotype: A much larger clone sits a single nucleotide away, making a read error possible. The rearrangement uses TRBV7-3 and TRBJ2-1; TRBD1 might be the D (5 bases). This CDR3 has 15 amino acids. The V end was cut by 0 bases, the J end by 2 bases, with 8 bases between. Germline V gene sequence: CDR1 SGHTA, CDR2 FQGTGA. The DNA of the CDR3 is TGTGCCAGCAGCTTAACGGTGGGGCCCTACAATGAGCAGTTCTTC. This sequence encodes CASSLTVGPYNEQFF.